The 12 T cell receptor beta chains listed next were all sequenced from one sample in a study of blood T cell repertoires in COVID-19. Assay: immunoSEQ multiplex PCR; the TCRdb copy retains only in-frame clones and omits some. The profile shows 150,000 to 200,000 clones, about 82% of them singletons. The sequencing input was PBMCs or T cells enriched from blood (not recorded which). The receptors come from a woman aged 25 to 45 who had recovered from COVID-19.

This clone is a singleton in its sample. The chain recombines TRBV3-1 (or the pseudogene TRBV3-2) with TRBJ2-7; D is perhaps TRBD2 (5 bases). Germline lookup yields CDR1 LGHDT and CDR2 YNNKEL (reference sequence). This CDR3 has 14 amino acids. Trimming pared 4 bases from V and 3 bases from J, leaving 13 bases between. This chain's CDR3 is CASSPGIGNYEQYF. CDR3 DNA sequence: TGTGCCAGCAGCCCGGGGATCGGGAACTACGAGCAGTACTTC.

This sequence joins TRBV5-1 and TRBJ1-2, with 7 bases aligning to TRBD1. Losses at the gene ends were 4 bases for V and 3 bases for J; bases not matched to a gene: 12. The CDR3 is 16 amino acids. Germline V gene sequence: CDR1 SGHRS, CDR2 YFSETQ. The CDR3 sequence is CASSENPGGEHYGYTF. CDR3 DNA: TGCGCCAGCAGCGAGAACCCAGGGGGAGAGCACTATGGCTACACCTTC.

This sequence joins TRBV9 and TRBJ2-7; no definite D call. The CDR3 is 14 residues long. Germline CDR1 reads SGDLS; CDR2 reads YYNGEE. V lost 0 bases, J lost 3 bases, and 10 bases lay in between. As DNA, the CDR3 is TGTGCCAGCAGCGTAGGAGGTAATCGCTACGAGCAGTACTTC. Amino acids: CASSVGGNRYEQYF.

The V gene is TRBV9, the J gene TRBJ2-3; 7 nucleotides match TRBD1. The CDR3 extends over 13 amino acids. Losses at the gene ends were 0 bases for V and 5 bases for J; bases not matched to a gene: 0. CDR1 SGDLS and CDR2 YYNGEE come from the germline V gene. The CDR3 loop reads CASSVGQGDTQYF. The CDR3 DNA sequence: TGTGCCAGCAGCGTAGGACAGGGAGATACGCAGTATTTT.

This clone showed up just once. The rearrangement links TRBV4-1 to TRBJ2-3, with TRBD2 identical over 13 bases. V lost 0 bases and J lost 9; bases outside the gene matches: 3. Germline V gene lookup returns CDR1 MGHRA and CDR2 YSYEKL. CDR3 length equals 15 residues. In DNA, the CDR3 is TGCGCCAGCAGCCAAGAGACTAGCGGGAGGCCGACGCAGTATTTT. It specifies CASSQETSGRPTQYF.

The table lists this clone with a few counts. The CDR3 region has the DNA TGTGCCAGTAGTATAATTCAGGGGGCGGCCTATGGCTACACCTTC. Translation gives CASSIIQGAAYGYTF. V is TRBV19 and J is TRBJ1-2, with TRBD1 matching 8 bases. The CDR3 is 15 amino acids. The V gene end was trimmed by 2 bases and the J gene end by 4 bases; junction bases not matched to a gene: 6. Germline loops: CDR1 LNHDA, CDR2 SQIVND (reference sequence).

The rearrangement links TRBV6-1 to TRBJ2-7, with 11 positions matching TRBD2. With 2 bases clipped from V and 7 bases from J, the junction kept 10 bases outside the gene matches. CDR1 and CDR2 from the germline V gene are MNHNS and SASEGT. The CDR3 extends over 16 amino acids. CDR3 protein: CASSETRLAGGDEQYF. In DNA, the CDR3 is TGTGCCAGCAGTGAAACCCGGCTAGCGGGAGGAGATGAGCAGTACTTC.

In the case of this clone: A junction end diverges from the germline sequence, so it may reflect a read error. V and J are TRBV28 and TRBJ2-4; tentative D call: TRBD1 (5 bases). The CDR3 extends over 15 amino acids. CDR1 and CDR2 (germline): MDHEN, SYDVKM. The DNA for the CDR3 is TGTGCCAGCAGCTCCAGGGTTATTGACAAAAACATTCAATACTTC. Amino acid sequence: CASSSRVIDKNIQYF.

This rearrangement joins TRBV6-5 to TRBJ2-3; D not resolved. The germline V gene has CDR1 MNHEY and CDR2 SVGAGI. The germline V and J ends were trimmed by 8 bases and 2 bases, with 11 bases remaining between them. This CDR3 comprises 13 residues. CDR3 nucleotides: TGTGCCAGCCCTCCAGGAACCACAGATACGCAGTATTTT. Translation gives CASPPGTTDTQYF.

The chain employs TRBV5-5 and TRBJ1-2; D unclear. Germline assignment: CDR1 SGHKS and CDR2 YYEKEE (reference sequence). V was shortened by 2 bases and J by 4 bases, with 6 bases between the two germline ends. The CDR3 runs to 12 residues. The CDR3 DNA reads TGTGCCAGCAGCTTCGCCAGCTATGGCTACACCTTC. Translating gives CASSFASYGYTF. Full variable domain (remainder filled in from reference TRBV5-5 and TRBJ1-2): DAGVTQSPTHLIKTRGQQVTLRCSPISGHKSVSWYQQVLGQGPQFIFQYYEKEERGRGNFPDRFSARQFPNYSSELNVNALLLGDSALYLCASSFASYGYTFGSGTRLTVV.

DNA of the CDR3: TGTGCCAGCAGTGATGTGGGGGGTGCTGGAAACACCATATATTTT. This codes for CASSDVGGAGNTIYF. The V gene is TRBV2, the J gene TRBJ1-3; D is perhaps TRBD1 (5 bases). V was clipped by 3 bases and J by 2 bases, with 11 bases between them. Germline V CDR1 and CDR2: SNHLY, FYNNEI. CDR3 length equals 15 residues. The whole variable domain, filled in from reference TRBV2 and TRBJ1-3, reads EPEVTQTPSHQVTQMGQEVILRCVPISNHLYFYWYRQILGQKVEFLVSFYNNEISEKSEIFDDQFSVERPDGSNFTLKIRSTKLEDSAMYFCASSDVGGAGNTIYFGEGSWLTVV.

This clone was observed a handful of times. The V call is TRBV24-1, the J call TRBJ1-5; D not certain. This CDR3 is built from 14 residues. Trimming removed 2 bases from V and 5 bases from J, with 9 bases in between. In germline, CDR1 is KGHDR, CDR2 SFDVKD. CDR3 sequence: CATSDSEEDQPQHF. The CDR3 bases are TGTGCCACCAGTGATTCAGAGGAAGATCAGCCCCAGCATTTT.